This is a list of T cell receptor beta chains from one sample in a study of blood T cell repertoires in COVID-19. Sequenced by immunoSEQ multiplex PCR; TCRdb stores in-frame clones only, minus some. The data contain around 47,000 clones, about 88% of them seen just once; the ten biggest clones take up over 40%. Sequenced sample: peripheral blood. These receptors were obtained from a human donor in a cohort sampled during active COVID-19. Both conserved end residues are part of each CDR3. The order of the fields is D gene, clone size, V gene, J gene, CDR3 DNA, CDR3 protein. The D gene is left open where the match is weak. Not every row has a clone size; where given, it reads once, few, many or a size class.

d_gene: TRBD1; abundance: .; v_gene: TRBV2; j_gene: TRBJ2-4; CDR3nt: TGTGCCAGCGGGAGGAACGGACAGGGGGCCGGAAACATTCAGTACTTC; CDR3aa: CASGRNGQGAGNIQYF
d_gene: .; abundance: .; v_gene: TRBV19; j_gene: TRBJ2-6; CDR3nt: TGTGCCAGTAGTCAGGGATCTGGGGCCAACGTCCTGACTTTC; CDR3aa: CASSQGSGANVLTF
d_gene: .; abundance: once; v_gene: TRBV2; j_gene: TRBJ2-5; CDR3nt: TGTGCCAGCAGCATGACTAGGGAAGAGACCCAGTACTTC; CDR3aa: CASSMTREETQYF
d_gene: TRBD2; abundance: .; v_gene: TRBV7-3; j_gene: TRBJ2-1; CDR3nt: TGTGCCAGCAGCTCCCAGAGCGGGGGGGCGTACAATGAGCAGTTCTTC; CDR3aa: CASSSQSGGAYNEQFF
d_gene: .; abundance: .; v_gene: TRBV6-5; j_gene: TRBJ2-1; CDR3nt: TGTGCCAGCAGTTACTCGGGGCAGGGGGGCCCCGGTGAGCAGTTCTTC; CDR3aa: CASSYSGQGGPGEQFF
d_gene: .; abundance: .; v_gene: TRBV6-5; j_gene: TRBJ2-5; CDR3nt: TGTGCCAGCAGAGAGGACACTGAGACCCAGTACTTC; CDR3aa: CASREDTETQYF
d_gene: TRBD2; abundance: once; v_gene: TRBV6-5; j_gene: TRBJ2-5; CDR3nt: TGTGCCAGGAGCGGGGGGGCAGGAGAGACCCAGTACTTC; CDR3aa: CARSGGAGETQYF
d_gene: .; abundance: .; v_gene: TRBV3-1/TRBV3-2; j_gene: TRBJ2-3; CDR3nt: TGTGCCAGCAGCCAAGACTCGCGGCGGGTACAGGGTTCAACAGATACGCAGTATTTT; CDR3aa: CASSQDSRRVQGSTDTQYF
d_gene: TRBD1; abundance: .; v_gene: TRBV28; j_gene: TRBJ1-6; CDR3nt: TGTGCCAGCAGTTGGCACAGGGGAAATTCACCCCTCCACTTT; CDR3aa: CASSWHRGNSPLHF
d_gene: TRBD2; abundance: once; v_gene: TRBV5-1; j_gene: TRBJ2-3; CDR3nt: TGCGCCAGCAGCTCCGGAGGTAGCGGGGTAAGCACAGATACGCAGTATTTT; CDR3aa: CASSSGGSGVSTDTQYF
d_gene: TRBD2; abundance: .; v_gene: TRBV5-1; j_gene: TRBJ2-3; CDR3nt: TGCGCCAGCAGCTTGGTTAGCGGGGGGGCAGATACGCAGTATTTT; CDR3aa: CASSLVSGGADTQYF
d_gene: .; abundance: .; v_gene: TRBV12-3/TRBV12-4; j_gene: TRBJ2-2; CDR3nt: TGTGCCAGCAGTTTCCCGGGGGAGCTGTTTTTT; CDR3aa: CASSFPGELFF
d_gene: .; abundance: .; v_gene: TRBV2; j_gene: TRBJ1-2; CDR3nt: TGTGCCAGCAGTGAAGAACCTGGACTCTATGGCTACACCTTC; CDR3aa: CASSEEPGLYGYTF
d_gene: .; abundance: .; v_gene: TRBV5-5; j_gene: TRBJ2-7; CDR3nt: TGTGCCAGCAGCTTGGTAAGCTCTGCGCTTTCCTACGAGCAGTACTTC; CDR3aa: CASSLVSSALSYEQYF
d_gene: .; abundance: once; v_gene: TRBV27; j_gene: TRBJ1-1; CDR3nt: TGTGCCAGGAAAGACAGGCACTACCGTGAAGCTTTCTTT; CDR3aa: CARKDRHYREAFF
d_gene: .; abundance: .; v_gene: TRBV11-2; j_gene: TRBJ1-2; CDR3nt: TGTGCCAGCAGCTTAGACGGTAACTATGGCTACACCTTC; CDR3aa: CASSLDGNYGYTF
d_gene: TRBD1; abundance: .; v_gene: TRBV14; j_gene: TRBJ2-5; CDR3nt: TGTGCCAGCAGCCGGACGAGGGGGCCGTTGGAGACCCAGTACTTC; CDR3aa: CASSRTRGPLETQYF
d_gene: .; abundance: .; v_gene: TRBV3-1/TRBV3-2; j_gene: TRBJ1-3; CDR3nt: TGTGCCAGCAGCCAAGGAGGTCCGTTCGGGGGGCGGACTGGAAACACCATATATTTT; CDR3aa: CASSQGGPFGGRTGNTIYF
d_gene: TRBD1; abundance: .; v_gene: TRBV4-2; j_gene: TRBJ2-4; CDR3nt: TGTGCCAGCAGCCAGACACGACAGGGTATACACATTCAGTACTTC; CDR3aa: CASSQTRQGIHIQYF
d_gene: TRBD1; abundance: .; v_gene: TRBV18; j_gene: TRBJ1-1; CDR3nt: TGTGCCAGCTCCCTTAATAGACAGGGGGAGGGCACTGAAGCTTTCTTT; CDR3aa: CASSLNRQGEGTEAFF
d_gene: .; abundance: once; v_gene: TRBV6-5; j_gene: TRBJ2-5; CDR3nt: TGTGCCAGCAGTTATGGACACCCTGAAGAGACCCAGTACTTC; CDR3aa: CASSYGHPEETQYF
d_gene: .; abundance: .; v_gene: TRBV7-9; j_gene: TRBJ2-6; CDR3nt: TGTGCCAGCAGCTTCCTGTCTGGGGCCAACGTCCTGACTTTC; CDR3aa: CASSFLSGANVLTF
d_gene: TRBD1; abundance: few; v_gene: TRBV27; j_gene: TRBJ1-6; CDR3nt: TGTGCCAGCAGACCCACTGGACAGGGCGGTTCACCCCTCCACTTT; CDR3aa: CASRPTGQGGSPLHF
d_gene: .; abundance: .; v_gene: TRBV19; j_gene: TRBJ1-4; CDR3nt: TGTGCCAGTAGTGTCCCCGGAGGTAATGAAAAACTGTTTTTT; CDR3aa: CASSVPGGNEKLFF
d_gene: TRBD1; abundance: few; v_gene: TRBV6-2/TRBV6-3; j_gene: TRBJ1-5; CDR3nt: TGTGCCAGCAGTTCGACAGGGGGCAATCAGCCCCAGCATTTT; CDR3aa: CASSSTGGNQPQHF
d_gene: TRBD1; abundance: .; v_gene: TRBV4-3; j_gene: TRBJ1-6; CDR3nt: TGCGCCAGCAGACGAGGACAGGAGGGAAATTCACCCCTCCACTTT; CDR3aa: CASRRGQEGNSPLHF
d_gene: .; abundance: .; v_gene: TRBV19; j_gene: TRBJ1-1; CDR3nt: TGTGCCAGTAGTATAGGTACCGACACAGGAACCACTGAAGCTTTCTTT; CDR3aa: CASSIGTDTGTTEAFF
d_gene: TRBD2; abundance: .; v_gene: TRBV5-6; j_gene: TRBJ2-3; CDR3nt: TGTGCCAGCAGCTTTCGTAGCGGGGGGGGAGATACGCAGTATTTT; CDR3aa: CASSFRSGGGDTQYF
d_gene: .; abundance: once; v_gene: TRBV12-3/TRBV12-4; j_gene: TRBJ1-5; CDR3nt: TGTGCCAGCACTTCAGTTCCCCAGCCCCAGCATTTT; CDR3aa: CASTSVPQPQHF
d_gene: .; abundance: many; v_gene: TRBV3-1/TRBV3-2; j_gene: TRBJ2-1; CDR3nt: TGTGCCAGCAGCCAAGATAGGCAGTTCTTC; CDR3aa: CASSQDRQFF
d_gene: .; abundance: .; v_gene: TRBV4-1; j_gene: TRBJ1-1; CDR3nt: TGCGCCAGCAGCCACACCCCCCCCGGCGGGAACACTGAAGCTTTCTTT; CDR3aa: CASSHTPPGGNTEAFF
d_gene: TRBD1; abundance: once; v_gene: TRBV27; j_gene: TRBJ2-7; CDR3nt: TGTGCCAGCAGTTTATCGAGGACAGGGACGTCCTACGAGCAGTACTTC; CDR3aa: CASSLSRTGTSYEQYF
d_gene: .; abundance: .; v_gene: TRBV7-6; j_gene: TRBJ1-2; CDR3nt: TGTGCCAGCAGCTTAGATCAGGGGAACTATGGCTACACCTTC; CDR3aa: CASSLDQGNYGYTF
d_gene: .; abundance: .; v_gene: TRBV11-2; j_gene: TRBJ1-5; CDR3nt: TGTGCCAGCAGCTCGGGACACACTAATCAGCCCCAGCATTTT; CDR3aa: CASSSGHTNQPQHF
d_gene: .; abundance: .; v_gene: TRBV18; j_gene: TRBJ2-1; CDR3nt: TGTGCCAGCTCACCACCCGGATCAGCGGTACCCTACAATGAGCAGTTCTTC; CDR3aa: CASSPPGSAVPYNEQFF
d_gene: .; abundance: .; v_gene: TRBV4-2; j_gene: TRBJ2-7; CDR3nt: TGTGCCAGCAGCCAGGCGGGGGCGTCGGGGTACGAGCAGTACTTC; CDR3aa: CASSQAGASGYEQYF
d_gene: TRBD2; abundance: once; v_gene: TRBV6-2/TRBV6-3; j_gene: TRBJ2-3; CDR3nt: TGTGCCAGCAGTTACACGACGAGCGGGGCTACAGATACGCAGTATTTT; CDR3aa: CASSYTTSGATDTQYF
d_gene: .; abundance: once; v_gene: TRBV7-9; j_gene: TRBJ1-2; CDR3nt: TGTGCCAGCAGCTTAGACAGCCCTTCTAACTATGGCTACACCTTC; CDR3aa: CASSLDSPSNYGYTF